This TCR beta chain was observed in a study of blood T cell repertoires in COVID-19. Turning to the study itself: Italy, Spain and the United States were the sources of the convalescent and acute COVID-19 samples. Nucleic acid was either cDNA or gDNA, and it came from T cells, B-cell-depleted T cells, or PBMCs.

The junction had 4 bases not matched to a gene; V was cut back by 2 bases and J by 7 bases. This CDR3 is 15 amino acids long. The germline V gene encodes CDR1 KGHSH and CDR2 LQKENI. TCRdb's copy holds only in-frame clones and misses some; the assay was immunoSEQ multiplex PCR. Found here are 50,000 or so clones, around 86% of them singletons; the top ten hold over 2%. This clonotype originated in a woman in her sixties with acute or convalescent COVID-19. Sequencing input: peripheral blood. J is TRBJ1-6 and V is TRBV18, with 8 bases matching TRBD1. The DNA for the CDR3 is TGTGCCAGCTCACCATCCCGGGACAGGAATTCACCCCTCCACTTT. Translation: CASSPSRDRNSPLHF.